The 20 T cell receptor beta chains listed next were all sequenced from one sample in a study of cytotoxic CD8 clonotypes in ibrutinib-treated CLL. This table comes from immunoSEQ multiplex PCR, and its TCRdb copy is limited to in-frame clones, with some not included. The repertoire holds about 140,000 clones, with about 80% as singletons. The sample here was PBMCs, taken after 12 months of ibrutinib treatment. These receptors were taken from a human donor with chronic lymphocytic leukemia.

This chain links TRBV27 with TRBJ2-1; 9 nucleotides line up with TRBD2. The length of the CDR3 is 14 residues. Trimming cost V 2 bases and J 8 bases; bases outside gene matches: 4. CDR1 and CDR2 from the germline V gene are MNHEY and SMNVEV (reference sequence). CDR3 residues: CASSLVAGVHEQFF. CDR3 DNA sequence: TGTGCCAGCAGTTTAGTAGCGGGGGTGCATGAGCAGTTCTTC.

This chain connects TRBV4-1 to TRBJ1-6; weak D call: TRBD1 (5 bases). CDR3 length: 16 residues. Trimming cost V 5 bases and J 1 base, with 12 bases left between them. The V gene's germline CDR1 is MGHRA and CDR2 YSYEKL. The CDR3 sequence is CASSWGKGSYNSPLHF. For the CDR3, the DNA is TGCGCCAGCAGCTGGGGGAAGGGGTCCTATAATTCACCCCTCCACTTT.

The chain combines TRBV19 with TRBJ2-3; possible D gene TRBD1, 5 bases. V gave up 5 bases and J gave up 1 base, with 16 bases separating them. Germline loops: CDR1 LNHDA, CDR2 SQIVND (reference sequence). The CDR3 sequence is 16 residues long. For the CDR3, the DNA is TGTGCCAGTAGTCTATACGGGCCACAGGGCACAGATACGCAGTATTTT. Protein: CASSLYGPQGTDTQYF. The variable domain in full, completed from reference TRBV19 and TRBJ2-3, reads DGGITQSPKYLFRKEGQNVTLSCEQNLNHDAMYWYRQDPGQGLRLIYYSQIVNDFQKGDIAEGYSVSREKKESFPLTVTSAQKNPTAFYLCASSLYGPQGTDTQYFGPGTRLTVL.

The chain joins TRBV19 to TRBJ2-7; no clear D. The V end lost 5 bases, the J end lost 1 base, and 12 bases lay between the germline ends. The CDR3 has 14 amino acids. Looked up from germline, CDR1 is LNHDA and CDR2 is SQIVND (reference sequence). In nucleotides, the CDR3 is TGTGCCAGTAGTGGTGATTTGCGGTCCTACGAGCAGTACTTC. Encoded protein: CASSGDLRSYEQYF.

This clone is a singleton in its sample. The chain couples TRBV27 to TRBJ2-2; D ambiguous. With 2 bases removed from V and 5 bases from J, the gap between germline ends came to 15 bases. The CDR3 totals 16 residues. Germline CDR1 reads MNHEY; CDR2 reads SMNVEV (reference sequence). This CDR3 is CASSLGSALRTGELFF. In DNA, the CDR3 is TGTGCCAGCAGTTTAGGGTCAGCCCTCAGGACCGGGGAGCTGTTTTTT.

The chain combines TRBV28 with TRBJ1-1, with D tentatively TRBD1 (5 bases). Germline V gene data show CDR1 as MDHEN and CDR2 as SYDVKM. The CDR3 runs to 14 residues. V was cut by 8 bases and J by 0 bases, with 13 bases left in between. Written as DNA, the CDR3 is TGTGCCAGCCGACAGCAATTCATGAACACTGAAGCTTTCTTT. Translated, it gives CASRQQFMNTEAFF.

The V call is TRBV30, the J call TRBJ1-4; no definite D call. Germline lookup yields CDR1 GTSNPN and CDR2 SVGIG (reference sequence). The CDR3 runs to 14 residues. V was trimmed by 0 bases and J by 8 bases, leaving 13 bases between them. As DNA, the CDR3 is TGTGCCTGGAGTGTGGGTTTGAGTGGAGAAAAACTGTTTTTT. Protein sequence: CAWSVGLSGEKLFF.

The chain recombines TRBV27 with TRBJ2-7; TRBD2 matches 12 bases. Germline CDR1 is MNHEY and CDR2 is SMNVEV (reference sequence). The CDR3 is 16 amino acids. V lost 2 bases to trimming and J lost 1 base; unmatched junction nucleotides: 3. As DNA, the CDR3 is TGTGCCAGCAGTTTAGGACTAGCGGGGCGTTCCTACGAGCAGTACTTC. It translates to CASSLGLAGRSYEQYF.

The chain joins TRBV5-1 to TRBJ2-7, with D possibly being TRBD1 (6 bases). Germline V gene lookup returns CDR1 SGHRS and CDR2 YFSETQ. The length of the CDR3 is 14 residues. The V gene lost 0 bases and the J gene lost 2 bases, with 9 bases spanning the gap. The CDR3 here is CASSLDQGTYEQYF. Written as DNA, the CDR3 is TGCGCCAGCAGCTTGGATCAGGGGACCTACGAGCAGTACTTC.

The chain joins TRBV11-1 to TRBJ2-1, with 9 bases fitting TRBD2. Germline CDR1 is SGHAT and CDR2 is FQDESV (reference sequence). The CDR3 spans 16 residues. J gave up 5 bases and V 5 bases, and 10 bases lay outside the gene matches. The CDR3 sequence: CASSPLLAGVNNEQFF. CDR3 nucleotide sequence: TGTGCCAGCAGCCCCCTGTTAGCGGGGGTGAACAATGAGCAGTTCTTC.

The chain uses TRBV28 and TRBJ1-2; a weak D match, TRBD1 (5 bases). The CDR3 length is 16 residues. Germline V CDR1 and CDR2: MDHEN, SYDVKM. Trimming cost V 2 bases and J 4 bases, with 17 bases left between them. The CDR3 loop is CASSLNYGAVFYGYTF. The DNA of the CDR3 is TGTGCCAGCAGTTTAAACTACGGGGCGGTCTTCTATGGCTACACCTTC.

The rearrangement uses TRBV10-3 and TRBJ2-1; weak D call: TRBD2 (6 bases). Germline assignment: CDR1 ENHRY and CDR2 SYGVKD. V shed 11 bases and J shed 10 bases, with 24 bases lying between them. There are 14 residues in the CDR3. CDR3 bases: TGTGCCGCCAGAGGGACTGAACCTAGAGGAGAGCAGTTCTTC. Translating gives CAARGTEPRGEQFF.

J is TRBJ2-3 and V is TRBV6-5, with 7 bases aligning to TRBD1. In germline, CDR1 is MNHEY, CDR2 SVGAGI. The V segment lost 6 bases and the J segment 2 bases; nucleotides outside the gene matches: 2. The CDR3 is 13 amino acids. CDR3 sequence: CASRGTVTDTQYF. The CDR3 coding sequence is TGTGCCAGCAGGGGGACAGTCACAGATACGCAGTATTTT.

The table lists this clone with many counts. In nucleotides, the CDR3 is TGTGCCTGGAGTCCCTGGGAGGGGACTGAAGCTTTCTTT. Amino acid sequence: CAWSPWEGTEAFF. The J gene is TRBJ1-1, the V gene TRBV30; possibly TRBD1 for D (5 bases). The CDR3 contains 13 residues. Trimming stripped 2 bases from V and 5 bases from J, with 12 bases between. From germline, CDR1 is GTSNPN and CDR2 SVGIG (reference sequence).

The chain uses TRBV9 and TRBJ2-7; 7 bases map to TRBD1. Trimming at V came to 4 bases and at J to 0 bases, leaving 4 bases not matched to a gene. Germline V lookup: CDR1 SGDLS, CDR2 YYNGEE. The CDR3 loop spans 14 amino acids. The CDR3 reads CASSSGTDSYEQYF. The CDR3 DNA follows: TGTGCCAGCAGCTCCGGGACAGACTCCTACGAGCAGTACTTC.

This chain uses TRBV5-4 with TRBJ2-7, with D unclear. V lost 0 bases and J 0 bases, leaving 7 bases between the germline ends. The CDR3 sequence is 14 residues long. Germline V gene data show CDR1 as SGHNT and CDR2 as YYREEE (reference sequence). CDR3 bases: TGTGCCAGCAGCTTGGAGACCATCTCCTACGAGCAGTACTTC. Translated: CASSLETISYEQYF.

The V and J genes are TRBV30 and TRBJ1-1, with no clear D. From germline, CDR1 is GTSNPN and CDR2 SVGIG (reference sequence). Deletions cut 2 bases from V and 2 bases from J, with 18 bases between. The CDR3 loop spans 16 amino acids. The CDR3 sequence: CAWSPTGIHPNTEAFF. The CDR3 DNA reads as TGTGCCTGGAGTCCTACGGGGATCCACCCTAACACTGAAGCTTTCTTT. Full variable domain (rest looked up from reference TRBV30 and TRBJ1-1): SQTIHQWPATLVQPVGSPLSLECTVEGTSNPNLYWYRQAAGRGLQLLFYSVGIGQISSEVPQNLSASRPQDRQFILSSKKLLLSDSGFYLCAWSPTGIHPNTEAFFGQGTRLTVV.

This clone was seen once. The chain uses TRBV7-2 and TRBJ2-7; D is uncertain. With 1 base removed from V and 0 bases from J, the gap between germline ends came to 7 bases. This CDR3 has 14 residues. Germline CDR1 is SGHTA and CDR2 is FQGNSA. For the CDR3, the DNA is TGTGCCAGCAGCTTAGGATTCACCTCCTACGAGCAGTACTTC. It is translated as CASSLGFTSYEQYF.

The chain employs TRBV7-6 and TRBJ1-5; no reliable D call. This CDR3 has 15 residues. Per germline, CDR1 SGHVS and CDR2 FNYEAQ. V gave up 4 bases and J gave up 5 bases, with 15 bases separating them. The CDR3 is CASSSGGGPYQPQHF. The CDR3 region has the DNA TGTGCCAGCAGCTCCGGCGGCGGCCCCTATCAGCCCCAGCATTTT.

This clone was seen repeatedly, ten times or more. The chain employs TRBV5-6 and TRBJ1-2, with D unclear. V shed 2 bases and J shed 4 bases, with 15 bases lying between them. Germline V gene data show CDR1 as SGHDT and CDR2 as YYEEEE. The CDR3 has 15 residues. In DNA form, the CDR3 reads TGTGCCAGCAGCTTCCCAGCCGAGGGCACCTATGGCTACACCTTC. Translation gives CASSFPAEGTYGYTF. Supplemented by reference TRBV5-6 and TRBJ1-2, the full variable domain reads DAGVTQSPTHLIKTRGQQVTLRCSPKSGHDTVSWYQQALGQGPQFIFQYYEEEERQRGNFPDRFSGHQFPNYSSELNVNALLLGDSALYLCASSFPAEGTYGYTFGSGTRLTVV.